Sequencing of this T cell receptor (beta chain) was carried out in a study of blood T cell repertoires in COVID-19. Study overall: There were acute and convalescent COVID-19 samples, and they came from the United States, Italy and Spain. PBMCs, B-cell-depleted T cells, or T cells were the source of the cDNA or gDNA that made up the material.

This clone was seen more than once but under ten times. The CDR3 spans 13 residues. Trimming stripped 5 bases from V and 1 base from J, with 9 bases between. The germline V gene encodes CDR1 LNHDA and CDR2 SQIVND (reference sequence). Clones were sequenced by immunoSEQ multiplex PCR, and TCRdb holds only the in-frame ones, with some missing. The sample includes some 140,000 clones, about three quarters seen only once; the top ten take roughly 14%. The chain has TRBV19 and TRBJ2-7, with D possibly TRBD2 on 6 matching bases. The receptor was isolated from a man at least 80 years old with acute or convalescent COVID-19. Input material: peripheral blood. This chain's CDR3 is CASSRGFSYEQYF. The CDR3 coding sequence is TGTGCCAGTAGTCGGGGGTTTTCCTACGAGCAGTACTTC.